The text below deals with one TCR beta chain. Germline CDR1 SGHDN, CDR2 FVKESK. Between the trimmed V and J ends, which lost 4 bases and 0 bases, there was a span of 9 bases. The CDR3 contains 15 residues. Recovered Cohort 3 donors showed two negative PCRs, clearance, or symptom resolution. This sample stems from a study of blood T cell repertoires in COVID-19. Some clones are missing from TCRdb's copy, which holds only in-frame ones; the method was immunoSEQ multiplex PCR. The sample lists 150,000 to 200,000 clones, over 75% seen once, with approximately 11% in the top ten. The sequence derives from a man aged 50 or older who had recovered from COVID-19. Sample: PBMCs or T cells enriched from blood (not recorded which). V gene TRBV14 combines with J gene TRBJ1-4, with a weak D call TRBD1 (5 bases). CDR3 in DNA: TGTGCCAGCAGCCTGGACATAGCAACTAATGAAAAACTGTTTTTT. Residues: CASSLDIATNEKLFF. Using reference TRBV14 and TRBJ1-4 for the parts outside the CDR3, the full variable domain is EAGVTQFPSHSVIEKGQTVTLRCDPISGHDNLYWYRRVMGKEIKFLLHFVKESKQDESGMPNNRFLAERTGGTYSTLKVQPAELEDSGVYFCASSLDIATNEKLFFGSGTQLSVL.